The 9 T cell receptor beta chains in this list originate from one sample, sequenced in a study of CD8 T cells in ankylosing spondylitis. TCRdb recomputed calls from the 5' RACE reads with MiXCR, one row per CDR3 protein. The repertoire holds under 200,000 distinct CDR3 sequences, with around a tenth as singletons. Sequenced input: blood, either unsorted or a sorted T cell fraction (not recorded which). These receptors were obtained from a female donor with ankylosing spondylitis or in good health (not recorded which).

This clonotype showed up just a few times. The chain employs TRBV20-1 and TRBJ2-2; no firm D call. The CDR3 is made up of 11 amino acids. Looked up from germline, CDR1 is DFQATT and CDR2 is SNEGSKA (reference sequence). V dropped 5 bases and J dropped 7 bases, with 8 bases sitting between them. CDR3 DNA sequence: TGCAGTGCTGGGCGGTTCGGGGAGCTGTTTTTT. Its protein product is CSAGRFGELFF.

The J gene is TRBJ2-7, the V gene TRBV28, with D unclear. The ends were cut back, 2 bases at V and 3 bases at J, with 11 bases in the middle. CDR3 length: 14 amino acids. Germline V gene lookup returns CDR1 MDHEN and CDR2 SYDVKM. In DNA form, the CDR3 reads TGTGCCAGCAGTTTAGAAGACACCCGCTACGAGCAGTACTTC. Translation gives CASSLEDTRYEQYF.

The CDR3 loop reads CAWDSGTLYEQYF. The DNA of the CDR3 is TGTGCCTGGGACTCCGGGACTCTCTACGAGCAGTACTTC. The chain is built from TRBV30 and TRBJ2-7, with TRBD2 as a possible D gene (6 bases). The CDR3 is 13 amino acids. V lost 5 bases to trimming and J lost 3 bases, with 14 bases between them. Germline V gene data show CDR1 as GTSNPN and CDR2 as SVGIG (reference sequence).

This clonotype was found a few times. J is TRBJ2-1 and V is TRBV20-1; 7 positions agree with TRBD1. The CDR3 runs to 16 residues. CDR1 is DFQATT, CDR2 SNEGSKA, per germline (reference sequence). After removal of 3 bases from V and 5 bases from J, the junction contained 13 bases not matched to a gene. The CDR3 region has the DNA TGCAGTGCTAGGGGTACGACAGGGCGCAACCACAATGAGCAGTTCTTC. It yields the protein CSARGTTGRNHNEQFF.

This clonotype was counted only a few times. V usage is TRBV6-2 or TRBV6-3 and J usage is TRBJ2-7; a weak D match, TRBD1 (6 bases). Between the trimmed V and J ends, which lost 6 bases and 5 bases, there was a span of 17 bases. CDR1 is MNHEY, CDR2 SVGEGT, per germline. The CDR3 covers 14 residues. This CDR3 reads CASSWAGDSDEQYF. The CDR3, as DNA: TGTGCCAGCAGCTGGGCAGGGGATAGCGACGAGCAGTACTTC.

The chain joins TRBV11-3 to TRBJ2-1; 7 bases map to TRBD1. The trim removed 4 bases at V and 6 bases at J, leaving 6 bases unmatched. CDR1 and CDR2 (germline): SGHNT, YENEEA. The CDR3 contains 14 residues. CDR3 DNA sequence: TGTGCCAGCAGCTCGCCGACAGGGCCCAATGAGCAGTTCTTC. Its translation: CASSSPTGPNEQFF. Drawing the rest from reference TRBV11-3 and TRBJ2-1, the complete variable domain is EAGVVQSPRYKIIEKKQPVAFWCNPISGHNTLYWYLQNLGQGPELLIRYENEEAVDDSQLPKDRFSAERLKGVDSTLKIQPAELGDSAVYLCASSSPTGPNEQFFGPGTRLTVL.

Concerning this clonotype: This may be a read error: a much more frequent sequence differs by one nucleotide. The chain carries TRBV10-2 and TRBJ2-1; a possible D gene is TRBD2 (5 bases). CDR3 length: 12 amino acids. V was pared by 2 bases and J by 14 bases, with 13 bases between. Germline V gene data show CDR1 as WSHSY and CDR2 as SAAADI. The CDR3 DNA sequence: TGCGCCAGCAGTGAGAGAGCGGAAACGGAGTTCTTC. Its translation: CASSERAETEFF.

There are many counts of this clonotype. The chain joins TRBV12-3 or TRBV12-4 to TRBJ1-1, with D unclear. The CDR3 runs to 14 residues. Trimming shortened V by 5 bases and J by 2 bases, and 12 bases separated the two germline ends. CDR3 bases: TGTGCCAGCAGTGCGACTGGTCCTAACACTGAAGCTTTCTTT. It is translated as CASSATGPNTEAFF.

The chain links TRBV30 to TRBJ1-3; D gene uncertain. The CDR3 spans 13 residues. Deletions cut 5 bases from V and 3 bases from J, with 11 bases between. The V gene's germline CDR1 is GTSNPN and CDR2 SVGIG (reference sequence). As DNA, the CDR3 is TGTGCCTGGCTGGTTGGAAATGGAAACACCATATATTTT. Protein: CAWLVGNGNTIYF.